This TCR beta chain stems from a study of T cells in tuberculosis. The wider study: The T cells targeted glucose monomycolate, a mycobacterial lipid, via CD1B. General study points: A GMM-specific repertoire classifier reached approximately 84% accuracy, AUROC approximately 0.93. Smaller distances to GMM-specific TCRs suggested their expansion in active tuberculosis.

This clone was counted once. The antigen is undetermined. This CDR3 has 15 amino acids. In germline, CDR1 is SGDLS, CDR2 YYNGEE. Trimming removed 0 bases from V and 6 bases from J, with 15 bases in between. The repertoire was sequenced with immunoSEQ multiplex PCR; TCRdb's copy has only in-frame clones and lacks some. The table includes around 26,000 clones, approximately 94% detected once. On average around 100,000 T cells per donor were immunosequenced. The clonotype comes from a donor aged 10 to 29 with latent tuberculosis or without tuberculosis infection. Some clones in this sample may be carry-over from other donors' samples. The V call is TRBV9, the J call TRBJ1-2; possible D gene TRBD1, 5 bases. Material: PBMCs. The CDR3 DNA follows: TGTGCCAGCAGCGTAGAGGCAGGGCCCTTGGATGGCTACACCTTC. Its protein product is CASSVEAGPLDGYTF.